The clone carrying this T cell receptor (beta chain) was seen more than once but under ten times. What it binds is not known. The source of the sample is a study of cytomegalovirus exposure and HLA in healthy donors. General observations from the study: The authors judged a highly shared variant cluster likely a sequencing artifact. Common viral pathogens seemed, in a later analysis, to connect with several of the most significant clusters. Confirmation was obtained in vitro that a few CMV-associated chains are specific for CMV antigens. Most TCR sequences were seen very rarely across donors, but some public TCRs occurred in many.

The PCR was carried out with 60 Vbeta primers and 13 Jbeta primers. TCRdb keeps only in-frame clones here, not all; method: immunoSEQ multiplex PCR. Of around 130,000 clones listed, about 81% are singletons. Losses at the gene ends were 5 bases for V and 5 bases for J; bases not matched to a gene: 10. The CDR3 has 15 residues. Germline loops: CDR1 SEHNR, CDR2 FQNEAQ (reference sequence). This chain links TRBV7-9 with TRBJ2-7; 9 bases are shared with TRBD1. The receptor's source is a middle-aged woman in good health and CMV-seropositive. The sample was PBMCs. The CDR3 is CASSLLTGGDHEQYF. CDR3 bases: TGTGCCAGCAGCCTACTGACAGGGGGGGATCACGAGCAGTACTTC.